One sample yielded the 18 T cell receptor beta chains listed below, sequenced in a study of blood T cell repertoires in COVID-19. Assay used: immunoSEQ multiplex PCR; TCRdb lists only in-frame clones, some missing. This table holds roughly 100,000 clones, roughly three quarters found once. Material for sequencing was peripheral blood. The origin of the receptors is an elderly woman with acute or convalescent COVID-19.

The chain recombines TRBV19 with TRBJ1-5; TRBD1 agrees at 12 bases. CDR1 is LNHDA and CDR2 is SQIVND in the germline V gene (reference sequence). CDR3 length equals 14 residues. The V gene end was trimmed by 8 bases and the J gene end by 7 bases; junction bases not matched to a gene: 6. CDR3 amino acids: CASAGTGGMQPQHF. For the CDR3, the DNA is TGTGCCAGTGCCGGGACAGGGGGCATGCAGCCCCAGCATTTT.

The rearrangement joins TRBV2 to TRBJ2-2, with D unclear. V was cut by 6 bases and J by 5 bases, with 13 bases left in between. The CDR3 is 14 residues long. The V gene's germline CDR1 is SNHLY and CDR2 FYNNEI. CDR3 in amino acids: CASSSRPLTGELFF. The CDR3 DNA reads TGTGCCAGCAGCTCCCGCCCTCTAACCGGGGAGCTGTTTTTT.

The V and J genes are TRBV5-1 and TRBJ1-2; D remains ambiguous. V lost 1 base, J lost 5 bases, and 9 bases lay in between. The germline CDR1 and CDR2 sequences are SGHRS and YFSETQ. This CDR3 has 13 residues. As DNA, the CDR3 is TGCGCCAGCAGCTTGAGGTCAGGATATGGCTACACCTTC. Translated: CASSLRSGYGYTF.

This clone was recorded only once. This chain links TRBV5-1 with TRBJ2-3, with TRBD2 matching 9 bases. Germline V gene data show CDR1 as SGHRS and CDR2 as YFSETQ. Germline trimming cut 0 bases from V and 1 base from J; bases unmatched to any gene: 6. CDR3 size: 17 residues. The chain's CDR3 is CASSLAGAGGGTDTQYF. The CDR3 DNA follows: TGCGCCAGCAGCTTGGCTGGCGCGGGGGGGGGCACAGATACGCAGTATTTT.

This clone was observed many times. This rearrangement joins TRBV19 to TRBJ2-1; TRBD2 matches 12 bases. Trimming cost V 6 bases and J 1 base; bases outside gene matches: 7. The CDR3 length is 17 residues. The germline V gene encodes CDR1 LNHDA and CDR2 SQIVND (reference sequence). This CDR3 is CASRTSGGPNSYNEQFF. In nucleotides, the CDR3 is TGTGCCAGTAGAACTAGCGGGGGGCCAAATTCCTACAATGAGCAGTTCTTC.

The chain employs TRBV24-1 and TRBJ2-2, with D unclear. This CDR3 is built from 13 residues. V lost 3 bases and J 9 bases, leaving 10 bases between the germline ends. CDR1 and CDR2 (germline): KGHDR, SFDVKD. The CDR3 DNA follows: TGTGCCACCAGTGATCTAGGCCGGCGGGAGCTGTTTTTT. This encodes CATSDLGRRELFF.

V is TRBV4-3 and J is TRBJ1-5; D remains unclear. V shed 0 bases and J shed 7 bases, with 13 bases lying between them. Germline values: CDR1 LGHNA, CDR2 YSLEER. The CDR3 runs to 15 residues. The CDR3 DNA follows: TGCGCCAGCAGCCAAGATCTCGGAGGGAACCAGCCCCAGCATTTT. This encodes CASSQDLGGNQPQHF.

The chain couples TRBV9 to TRBJ2-6; 13 nucleotides match TRBD2. CDR1 SGDLS and CDR2 YYNGEE come from the germline V gene. The CDR3 runs 19 residues. V shed 6 bases, J shed 0 bases, and the junction held 9 bases outside the gene matches. The CDR3 sequence: CASTNRLAGGYSGANVLTF. CDR3 bases: TGTGCCAGCACCAACCGACTAGCGGGAGGATACTCTGGGGCCAACGTCCTGACTTTC.

The rearrangement links TRBV5-1 to TRBJ2-2; D perhaps matches TRBD1 (5 bases). The CDR3 length is 17 residues. Between the trimmed V and J ends, which lost 0 bases and 3 bases, there was a span of 15 bases. Germline V gives CDR1 SGHRS, CDR2 YFSETQ. The CDR3, as DNA: TGCGCCAGCAGCTTGGGGGGCGTCGCCTGGGACACCGGGGAGCTGTTTTTT. Translation gives CASSLGGVAWDTGELFF.

In this sample, this clone turned up once. J is TRBJ1-2 and V is TRBV5-6, with TRBD1 identical over 8 bases. V shed 5 bases, J shed 4 bases, and the junction held 7 bases outside the gene matches. Per the germline V gene, CDR1 is SGHDT and CDR2 is YYEEEE. The length of the CDR3 is 14 residues. The CDR3 coding sequence is TGTGCCAGCAGGCTAGGACAGGGACCCTATGGCTACACCTTC. Translation gives CASRLGQGPYGYTF.

J is TRBJ1-2 and V is TRBV5-1; the D gene is possibly TRBD1 (6 bases). The germline V gene encodes CDR1 SGHRS and CDR2 YFSETQ. This CDR3 region has 15 residues. Trimming stripped 7 bases from V and 4 bases from J, with 20 bases between. This CDR3 reads CASAINREPIYGYTF. The CDR3 DNA sequence: TGCGCCAGCGCTATAAACAGGGAACCCATCTATGGCTACACCTTC.

J is TRBJ2-1 and V is TRBV7-2; maybe TRBD1 (5 bases). This CDR3 contains 12 residues. Germline loops: CDR1 SGHTA, CDR2 FQGNSA. V lost 5 bases and J lost 5, with 7 bases in between. The CDR3 nucleotides read TGTGCCAGCAGCGGGGCCCACAATGAGCAGTTCTTC. As protein: CASSGAHNEQFF. The whole variable domain, filled in from reference TRBV7-2 and TRBJ2-1, reads GAGVSQSPSNKVTEKGKDVELRCDPISGHTALYWYRQSLGQGLEFLIYFQGNSAPDKSGLPSDRFSAERTGGSVSTLTIQRTQQEDSAVYLCASSGAHNEQFFGPGTRLTVL.

This clone was seen just once. V usage is TRBV6-5 and J usage is TRBJ2-7, with D tentatively TRBD1 (6 bases). Germline V gene lookup returns CDR1 MNHEY and CDR2 SVGAGI. CDR3 length: 15 residues. The V gene lost 6 bases and the J gene lost 2 bases, with 17 bases spanning the gap. CDR3 residues: CASSRNRVPAYEQYF. The CDR3 DNA reads TGTGCCAGCAGCAGAAACAGGGTTCCGGCCTACGAGCAGTACTTC.

This CDR3 reads CAWGTSDPTQYF. The DNA of the CDR3 is TGTGCCTGGGGGACTAGCGACCCGACCCAGTACTTC. The rearrangement joins TRBV30 to TRBJ2-5, with 10 bases matching TRBD2. Germline lookup yields CDR1 GTSNPN and CDR2 SVGIG (reference sequence). After removal of 5 bases from V and 7 bases from J, the junction contained 4 bases not matched to a gene. The length of the CDR3 is 12 residues.

The chain has TRBV2 and TRBJ1-2; possible D gene TRBD1, 6 bases. The CDR3 length is 17 residues. V lost 0 bases to trimming and J lost 1 base, with 15 bases between them. Germline CDR1 reads SNHLY; CDR2 reads FYNNEI. CDR3 coding DNA: TGTGCCAGCAGTGAAGCCCTAAGACAGGCGGATAACTATGGCTACACCTTC. This translates into CASSEALRQADNYGYTF.

This chain connects TRBV10-3 to TRBJ1-1; D not resolved. This CDR3 has 12 residues. The V and J ends lost 5 bases and 4 bases respectively, with 8 bases between them. Germline-derived CDR1 and CDR2 are ENHRY and SYGVKD. CDR3 region: CAISTVGTEAFF. For the CDR3, the DNA is TGTGCCATCAGTACAGTGGGCACTGAAGCTTTCTTT.

This chain joins TRBV2 and TRBJ2-7; D unresolved. Deletions cut 1 base from V and 0 bases from J, with 10 bases between. Germline V lookup: CDR1 SNHLY, CDR2 FYNNEI. The CDR3 has 15 residues. In DNA, the CDR3 is TGTGCCAGCAGTGAAGAAACCGGTGGCTCCTACGAGCAGTACTTC. Translated, it gives CASSEETGGSYEQYF.

Only one count was recorded for this clone. The rearrangement links TRBV6-5 to TRBJ2-7; D is unresolved. Between the trimmed V and J ends, which lost 0 bases and 4 bases, there was a span of 13 bases. This CDR3 comprises 15 residues. The germline V gene encodes CDR1 MNHEY and CDR2 SVGAGI. The CDR3 coding sequence is TGTGCCAGCAGTTACTCCCTACCCTCTCTTTACGAGCAGTACTTC. It codes for CASSYSLPSLYEQYF.